This T cell receptor beta chain was sequenced in a study of molecular identifiers for immune sequencing clone quantification (dated by TCRdb to the late 2010s). Context from the whole study: For a replicate experiment, RNA from 20,000 or 100,000 naive CD8 T cells was divided into five aliquots, of which four were sequenced. This methods study used CD8 T cells to benchmark TCR RNA copy counting and molecular-identifier clustering-based TCR repertoire sequencing (MIDCIRS). Paper-wide results and their limitations: Modeling estimated roughly 3 recovered TCR RNA copies per cell, compared with approximately 9.5 by digital PCR, which implies roughly 30% capture efficiency. Spiked-in Jurkat TCR RNA (roughly 10 copies' worth), which is not part of the donor repertoire, was contained in the naive libraries. Even against a background of about a million naive CD8 T cells, spiked-in Jurkat TCR RNA amounting to a single cell's worth was reported to be detectable. Highly expanded clone sizes could be underestimated if identical TCR molecules share a barcode. Without barcode sub-clustering, chimeric consensus sequences inflated TCR diversity; chimeras reached as high as 47%. Clones above 20 RNA copies held over 98% of molecules in CMV-specific effector cells but under 1% in naive cells.

Libraries were constructed by PCR. Instrument on record: Illumina HiSeq 4000. Preparation of bulk TCR libraries followed a previously described approach, with the TCR primers listed in Table S5. Total RNA was purified with the Qiagen AllPrep DNA/RNA kit. Reads from multiple sequencing runs of the same library were pooled before analysis. On the study's bioinformatics: Reads were retained only if the reads had an exact TCR constant sequence, and the retained reads were trimmed to 150 nt and grouped according to their 12-nt molecular barcodes. Reads in each barcode group were sub-clustered using a 15% Levenshtein threshold, and a quality-weighted consensus sequence was built for each RNA molecule. Non-functional sequences were excluded, and lower-count sequences lying one edit away from another sequence were also excluded. Barcode sub-clusters with fewer than 20% of the maximum read count were removed, based on fitting two negative binomial distributions. TCRdb reran the public reads through fastp at Q25 and MiXCR, keeping productive beta chains. Rows merge per CDR3 protein into single entries with the most common DNA and genes. The V and J calls here are based on TCRdb, not the publication. The sample contains about 640,000 distinct CDR3 sequences, just under 20% of them found a single time. Jointly, the top ten make up 0.7% to 1% of the sample.

Libraries of naive CD8 T cells were built from anywhere between roughly 17,000 and 1,000,000 sorted cells, with 10%, 30% or 50% of the purified RNA used. Naive CD8 T cells, defined as CD8+CD4-CCR7+CD45RA+, were FACS-sorted into RLT Plus buffer on a BD FACSAria II. To test detection sensitivity, Jurkat RNA equal to ten TCR copies was added to samples of about 20,000-1,000,000 naive CD8 T cells. CD8 T cells were enriched using RosetteSep CD8+ T Cell Enrichment Cocktail and Ficoll-Paque, and the enriched cells then underwent ACK red cell lysis. As to this clonotype: Its target antigen remains unknown. No base-level quality is on record; no much larger clone is a single base apart.

Sequences were obtained from naive CD8+ T cells from blood, with Jurkat cell RNA spiked in. The cell subset or site tag for this specimen amounts to: FACS-sorted CD8+CD4-CCR7+CD45RA+ naive T cells. The TCR was taken from a human donor in good health. Some libraries in this study had Jurkat cell RNA spiked in.

The CDR3 here reads CASQTNGQETQYF. The nucleotides are TGCGCCAGCCAAACAAACGGCCAAGAGACCCAGTACTTC. The chain is encoded by TRBV5-1 joined to TRBJ2-5; too little of a D gene remains to name it. CDR1 and CDR2, per the germline V gene, are SGHRS and YFSETQ. Counted from cysteine to phenylalanine, this CDR3 has 13 amino acids. CDR3 DNA is the only sequence kept; it has 39 bases, read in frame from the first base. At the junction V is shortened by 7 bases and J by 1 base, with 11 bases in between.